This TCR beta chain was identified in a study of T cells in Graves' hyperthyroidism and ophthalmopathy. Points from the study as a whole: Blood also held most thyroid clonotypes expanded beyond 0.001.

In this sample, this clonotype turned up many times. Its specificity is not known. Using RNA transcripts as the source, TCR beta CDR3 regions were amplified. The HTBI primer set was used in a first-round RT-PCR of the TCR CDR3. TCRdb used MiXCR to reprocess the multiplex PCR reads, holding one entry per CDR3 protein. The sample has roughly 180,000 distinct CDR3 sequences, 9.4% seen once. The PBMCs had their origin in roughly 9.8 ml of fresh peripheral blood. CDR3 length: 15 amino acids. The germline V gene has CDR1 SEHNR and CDR2 FQNEAQ (reference sequence). V dropped 5 bases and J dropped 0 bases, with 14 bases sitting between them.

Input material: blood. The rearrangement links TRBV7-9 to TRBJ2-7, with a weak D call TRBD2 (6 bases). The TCR comes from a woman aged 18-30 years with Graves' hyperthyroidism that later progressed to Graves' ophthalmopathy. CDR3 in DNA: TGTGCCAGCAGCCACGTAGGAGGGAGCTCCTACGAGCAGTACTTC. Translated, it gives CASSHVGGSSYEQYF.